One and the same sample provided the 29 T cell receptor beta chains below, sequenced in a study of T cell responses to AZD1222 COVID-19 vaccine. TCRdb keeps only in-frame clones here, not all; method: immunoSEQ multiplex PCR. The table has some 110,000 clones, 93% seen once. The material sequenced was peripheral blood, taken on day 0 of AZD1222 vaccination. These receptors came from an adult in good health.

The chain uses TRBV3-1 (or the pseudogene TRBV3-2) and TRBJ1-1; D is unclear. The CDR3 spans 13 residues. V was clipped by 5 bases and J by 0 bases, with 7 bases between them. The V gene's germline CDR1 is LGHDT and CDR2 YNNKEL (reference sequence). DNA for the CDR3: TGTGCCAGCAGCAACAGCGTGAACACTGAAGCTTTCTTT. Protein sequence: CASSNSVNTEAFF.

Only one count was recorded for this clone. This chain connects TRBV28 to TRBJ1-5; no firm D call. CDR3 length equals 17 residues. Germline V gene data show CDR1 as MDHEN and CDR2 as SYDVKM. The ends were cut back, 10 bases at V and 0 bases at J, with 22 bases in the middle. CDR3 protein: CATGLWTELNSNQPQHF. The CDR3 nucleotides are TGTGCCACCGGTTTGTGGACGGAATTGAATAGCAATCAGCCCCAGCATTTT. Combining the CDR3 with reference TRBV28 and TRBJ1-5 gives the whole variable domain DVKVTQSSRYLVKRTGEKVFLECVQDMDHENMFWYRQDPGLGLRLIYFSYDVKMKEKGDIPEGYSVSREKKERFSLILESASTNQTSMYLCATGLWTELNSNQPQHFGDGTRLSIL.

The chain has TRBV10-1 and TRBJ2-1; the D gene is possibly TRBD2 (6 bases). V lost 5 bases and J lost 0, with 8 bases in between. Germline CDR1 WNHNN, CDR2 SYGVQD (reference sequence). This CDR3 contains 14 residues. The CDR3 sequence: CASSWTNSYNEQFF. In DNA form, the CDR3 reads TGCGCCAGCAGTTGGACTAACTCCTACAATGAGCAGTTCTTC.

The chain uses TRBV29-1 and TRBJ2-3; D unclear. V was shortened by 5 bases and J by 2 bases, with 11 bases between the two germline ends. Germline values: CDR1 SQVTM, CDR2 ANQGSEA. The CDR3 is made up of 13 amino acids. The CDR3 sequence is CSVLVLVTDTQYF. The CDR3 DNA reads as TGCAGCGTTCTCGTCCTAGTCACAGATACGCAGTATTTT.

The rearrangement links TRBV9 to TRBJ1-1; D uncertain. The V end lost 0 bases, the J end lost 4 bases, and 4 bases lay between the germline ends. The CDR3 loop spans 12 amino acids. Germline CDR1 is SGDLS and CDR2 is YYNGEE. CDR3 residues: CASSVEGTEAFF. CDR3 bases: TGTGCCAGCAGCGTAGAGGGCACTGAAGCTTTCTTT.

The chain carries TRBV5-4 and TRBJ2-1; D is possibly TRBD1 or TRBD2 (5 bases each). This CDR3 has 12 amino acids. Trimming took 3 bases from V and 5 from J, leaving 6 bases between them. The V gene's germline CDR1 is SGHNT and CDR2 YYREEE (reference sequence). The CDR3 nucleotides are TGTGCCAGCAGCTGGGGACACAATGAGCAGTTCTTC. Its translation is CASSWGHNEQFF.

The chain recombines TRBV19 with TRBJ2-1; D gene unclear. V lost 6 bases and J lost 4, with 4 bases in between. CDR1 is LNHDA and CDR2 is SQIVND in the germline V gene (reference sequence). This CDR3 region has 11 residues. The CDR3 region is CASREYNEQFF. As DNA, the CDR3 is TGTGCCAGTAGGGAGTACAATGAGCAGTTCTTC.

The chain links TRBV2 to TRBJ2-1; a weak D match, TRBD2 (5 bases). The length of the CDR3 is 13 residues. Germline V gene lookup returns CDR1 SNHLY and CDR2 FYNNEI. Between the trimmed V and J ends, which lost 5 bases and 8 bases, there was a span of 13 bases. The chain's CDR3 is CASSWTGQDEQFF. The CDR3 DNA reads as TGTGCCAGCAGTTGGACTGGTCAGGATGAGCAGTTCTTC.

The rearrangement uses TRBV3-1 (or the pseudogene TRBV3-2) and TRBJ1-2; D call uncertain. This CDR3 spans 14 amino acids. Germline CDR1 reads LGHDT; CDR2 reads YNNKEL (reference sequence). The ends were cut back, 1 base at V and 7 bases at J, with 13 bases in the middle. The DNA for the CDR3 is TGTGCCAGCAGCCAAGGTCCATGGACGGGTGGCTACACCTTC. Its protein is CASSQGPWTGGYTF.

This clone was picked up one time. This chain connects TRBV27 to TRBJ2-7, with 12 bases fitting TRBD2. The CDR3 runs 14 residues. CDR1 MNHEY and CDR2 SMNVEV come from the germline V gene (reference sequence). V lost 5 bases, J lost 7 bases, and 6 bases stayed unmatched. CDR3 amino acids: CASSNRLAGAEQYF. In DNA, the CDR3 is TGTGCCAGCAGTAATAGACTAGCGGGAGCGGAGCAGTACTTC.

The chain has TRBV28 and TRBJ1-6; 9 bases line up with TRBD1. CDR1 is MDHEN and CDR2 is SYDVKM in the germline V gene. With 11 bases clipped from V and 10 bases from J, the junction kept 9 bases outside the gene matches. The CDR3 covers 13 residues. CDR3 amino acids: CAGTGGWSSPLHF. CDR3 bases: TGTGCCGGCACAGGGGGCTGGTCGTCACCCCTCCACTTT.

The chain joins TRBV29-1 to TRBJ1-1, with D possibly TRBD1 on 6 matching bases. The CDR3 is 12 residues long. Trimming took 7 bases from V and 2 from J, leaving 11 bases between them. Germline V gene lookup returns CDR1 SQVTM and CDR2 ANQGSEA. The CDR3, as DNA: TGCAGCGCCGACAGGTTTAACACTGAAGCTTTCTTT. Its translation is CSADRFNTEAFF.

The genes are TRBV20-1 and TRBJ1-1; 8 bases are shared with TRBD1. This CDR3 spans 11 amino acids. The germline V gene encodes CDR1 DFQATT and CDR2 SNEGSKA (reference sequence). CDR3 sequence: CRGTGNTEAFF. Here the CDR3 DNA reads TGCAGGGGGACAGGCAACACTGAAGCTTTCTTT.

V gene TRBV9 combines with J gene TRBJ2-6; tentative D call: TRBD2 (5 bases). V was cut by 4 bases and J by 0 bases, with 14 bases left in between. The CDR3 loop spans 17 amino acids. Germline CDR1 SGDLS, CDR2 YYNGEE. The CDR3 DNA sequence: TGTGCCAGCAGCCTCGATGGTGGGAGCTCTGGGGCCAACGTCCTGACTTTC. Its protein product is CASSLDGGSSGANVLTF.

The chain couples TRBV10-2 to TRBJ2-1, with a possible D match to TRBD2 (6 bases). There are 14 residues in the CDR3. V was shortened by 1 base and J by 8 bases, with 12 bases between the two germline ends. Per the germline V gene, CDR1 is WSHSY and CDR2 is SAAADI. For the CDR3, the DNA is TGCGCCAGCAGTGAGTGGGAGGCCGGGGATGAGCAGTTCTTC. Its translation: CASSEWEAGDEQFF.

The gene calls are TRBV4-1 and TRBJ1-5, with D possibly being TRBD1 (5 bases). In germline, CDR1 is MGHRA, CDR2 YSYEKL. V lost 1 base and J 10 bases, leaving 14 bases between the germline ends. The CDR3 extends over 14 amino acids. The CDR3 region has the DNA TGCGCCAGCAGCCAAGTAGGCCAGGGCCAACCCCAGCATTTT. Protein sequence: CASSQVGQGQPQHF.

This sequence joins TRBV28 and TRBJ2-3; 7 bases are shared with TRBD2. J was trimmed by 1 base and V by 6 bases; bases with no gene match: 7. The germline gives CDR1 MDHEN, CDR2 SYDVKM. This CDR3 is built from 15 residues. Written as DNA, the CDR3 is TGTGCCAGCAGCCAGGCGGGAGAAGGCACAGATACGCAGTATTTT. Amino acids: CASSQAGEGTDTQYF.

The rearrangement joins TRBV29-1 to TRBJ1-4; D unresolved. CDR1 is SQVTM, CDR2 ANQGSEA, per germline. V gave up 0 bases and J gave up 0 bases, with 8 bases separating them. CDR3 length equals 15 residues. The CDR3 protein is CSVEDQVATNEKLFF. As DNA, the CDR3 is TGCAGCGTTGAAGACCAGGTCGCAACTAATGAAAAACTGTTTTTT.

The chain uses TRBV19 and TRBJ2-4, with 7 bases identical to TRBD1. The CDR3 covers 14 residues. The V and J ends lost 4 bases and 10 bases, in that order; junction bases with no gene match: 10. Germline CDR1 and CDR2: LNHDA and SQIVND (reference sequence). The CDR3: CASSTTTGLGIQYF. CDR3 coding DNA: TGTGCCAGTAGTACCACGACAGGGCTAGGTATTCAGTACTTC. Using reference TRBV19 and TRBJ2-4 for the parts outside the CDR3, the full variable domain is DGGITQSPKYLFRKEGQNVTLSCEQNLNHDAMYWYRQDPGQGLRLIYYSQIVNDFQKGDIAEGYSVSREKKESFPLTVTSAQKNPTAFYLCASSTTTGLGIQYFGAGTRLSVL.

V and J are TRBV7-9 and TRBJ1-2; 9 bases line up with TRBD1. CDR3 length equals 12 residues. Germline V lookup: CDR1 SEHNR, CDR2 FQNEAQ (reference sequence). V lost 6 bases to trimming and J lost 9 bases; unmatched junction nucleotides: 5. The CDR3 here is CASSTGGVSYTF. CDR3 sequence (DNA): TGTGCCAGCAGTACAGGGGGCGTTAGCTACACCTTC.

This clone has only one observation. The gene calls are TRBV19 and TRBJ2-1; 9 bases match TRBD2. Germline CDR1 and CDR2: LNHDA and SQIVND (reference sequence). The CDR3 totals 17 residues. The trim removed 5 bases at V and 7 bases at J, leaving 15 bases unmatched. The CDR3: CASSLILTSGELNEQFF. The CDR3 DNA follows: TGTGCCAGTAGTCTTATCCTGACTAGCGGAGAACTGAATGAGCAGTTCTTC.

The V and J genes are TRBV11-1 and TRBJ2-3, with 8 bases that match TRBD2. With 3 bases clipped from V and 8 bases from J, the junction kept 13 bases outside the gene matches. This CDR3 spans 16 amino acids. Per germline, CDR1 SGHAT and CDR2 FQDESV (reference sequence). The CDR3 DNA follows: TGTGCCAGCAGCTTGGAGGGGAGCGGGAGTAGGCTTACGCAGTATTTT. Translation gives CASSLEGSGSRLTQYF.

The rearrangement joins TRBV27 to TRBJ1-6; possibly TRBD1 for D (5 bases). The CDR3 runs to 14 residues. The germline V and J ends were trimmed by 3 bases and 6 bases, with 9 bases remaining between them. Germline CDR1 and CDR2: MNHEY and SMNVEV (reference sequence). In DNA form, the CDR3 reads TGTGCCAGCAGTTTTGGGCAGGGTAATTCACCCCTCCACTTT. As protein: CASSFGQGNSPLHF.

This chain links TRBV9 with TRBJ1-2; tentative D call: TRBD1 (5 bases). This CDR3 contains 13 residues. Germline V CDR1 and CDR2: SGDLS, YYNGEE. The germline V and J ends were trimmed by 1 base and 4 bases, with 8 bases remaining between them. CDR3 nucleotide sequence: TGTGCCAGCAGCGTATCCGGGGGCTATGGCTACACCTTC. The encoded protein is CASSVSGGYGYTF.

This clone came up once. The chain combines TRBV6-5 with TRBJ2-7; 8 nucleotides agree with TRBD2. CDR3 length: 16 amino acids. Trimming removed 2 bases from V and 2 bases from J; junction bases left unmatched: 8. Germline V gene sequence: CDR1 MNHEY, CDR2 SVGAGI. Written as DNA, the CDR3 is TGTGCCAGCAGTTACACCCCGGGAGGGGAACCCTACGAGCAGTACTTC. Translated, it gives CASSYTPGGEPYEQYF.

The rearrangement uses TRBV28 and TRBJ1-2, with D hard to call. The germline V and J ends were trimmed by 4 bases and 3 bases, with 9 bases remaining between them. The CDR3 covers 13 residues. Germline V CDR1 and CDR2: MDHEN, SYDVKM. The CDR3 DNA is TGTGCCAGCAGTTCGTACAGATACTATGGCTACACCTTC. This codes for CASSSYRYYGYTF.

V usage is TRBV30 and J usage is TRBJ2-1; D not resolved. The length of the CDR3 is 15 residues. Germline V gene lookup returns CDR1 GTSNPN and CDR2 SVGIG (reference sequence). Trimming removed 0 bases at V and 7 bases at J, with 16 bases between. CDR3: CAWSVYDGDPNEQFF. The DNA for the CDR3 is TGTGCCTGGAGTGTATATGATGGGGATCCTAATGAGCAGTTCTTC.

The V gene is TRBV5-4, the J gene TRBJ2-1, with 8 bases matching TRBD2. The CDR3 length is 15 residues. With V trimmed by 4 bases and J by 0 bases, 3 bases remained unmatched. Germline V CDR1 and CDR2: SGHNT, YYREEE (reference sequence). In DNA, the CDR3 is TGTGCCAGCAGCCGCAGCGGGAGCTCCTACAATGAGCAGTTCTTC. Protein: CASSRSGSSYNEQFF.

V is TRBV10-3 and J is TRBJ2-1; D unresolved. The CDR3 has 14 amino acids. Between the trimmed V and J ends, which lost 6 bases and 4 bases, there was a span of 13 bases. Germline-derived CDR1 and CDR2 are ENHRY and SYGVKD. Here the CDR3 DNA reads TGTGCCATCAGGATGGCCGACAATTACAATGAGCAGTTCTTC. This codes for CAIRMADNYNEQFF.